This TCR beta chain was identified in a study of control samples from healthy donors and cancer patients. Here immunoSEQ multiplex PCR was the method, and the copy in TCRdb shows in-frame clones only, minus some. This sample has 35,000 to 55,000 clones; less than 95% occur once, and the top ten carry around a fifth. The CDR3 contains 12 residues. Between the trimmed V and J ends, which lost 5 bases and 6 bases, there was a span of 11 bases. The TCR originated in a woman in her 40s with head and neck cancer. Sequenced sample: PBMCs. The rearrangement joins TRBV12-3 or TRBV12-4 to TRBJ2-7, with D unresolved. The CDR3 sequence: CASSPTDGEQYF. The CDR3 DNA is TGTGCCAGCAGTCCAACGGACGGCGAGCAGTACTTC.